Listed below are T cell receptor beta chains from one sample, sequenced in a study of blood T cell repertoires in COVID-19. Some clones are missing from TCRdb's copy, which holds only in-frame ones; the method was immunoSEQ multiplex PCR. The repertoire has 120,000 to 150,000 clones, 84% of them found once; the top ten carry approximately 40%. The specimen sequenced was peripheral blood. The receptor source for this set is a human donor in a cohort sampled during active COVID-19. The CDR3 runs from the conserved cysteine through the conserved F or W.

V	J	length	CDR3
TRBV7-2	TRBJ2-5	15	CASSLERGRAETQYF
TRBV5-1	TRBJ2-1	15	CASSDSLGTRGKGFF
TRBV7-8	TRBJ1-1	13	CASSLVGGIEAFF
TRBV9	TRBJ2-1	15	CASSVVGWDMDEQFF
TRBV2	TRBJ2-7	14	CASSGSGGAYEQYF
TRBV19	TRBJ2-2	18	CASSKRDRGHRSAGELFF
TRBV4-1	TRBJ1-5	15	CASSPWGEDNQPQHF
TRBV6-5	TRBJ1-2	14	CASSYRRYHYGYTF
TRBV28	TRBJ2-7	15	CASSPGTGGHYEQYF
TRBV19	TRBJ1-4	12	CASDSNREKLFF
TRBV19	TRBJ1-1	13	CASTPDRNREAFF
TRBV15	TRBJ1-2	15	CATSRAPTENYGYTF
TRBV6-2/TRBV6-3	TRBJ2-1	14	CASSGPISYNEQFF
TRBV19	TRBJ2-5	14	CASKRSGVQETQYF
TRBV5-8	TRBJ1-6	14	CASSFEAGDSPLHF
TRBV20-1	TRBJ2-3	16	CSASWGQGPLKDTQYF
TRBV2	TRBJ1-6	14	CASRGDSGLTPLHF
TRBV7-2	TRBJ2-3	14	CASSERGDTDTQYF
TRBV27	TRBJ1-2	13	CASSLSAGYGYTF
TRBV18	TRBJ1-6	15	CASSPRDRDNSPLHF
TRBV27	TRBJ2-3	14	CASSLGGGAYTQYF
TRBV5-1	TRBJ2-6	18	CASSTRPGQGAGANVLTF
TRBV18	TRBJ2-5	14	CASSPSVGGETQYF
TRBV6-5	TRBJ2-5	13	CASRATVAETQYF
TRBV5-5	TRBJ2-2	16	CASSFTTGLNTGELFF
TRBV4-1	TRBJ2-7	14	CASNPGQGAYEQYF
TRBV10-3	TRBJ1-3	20	CAISESRQGSPRSSGNTIYF
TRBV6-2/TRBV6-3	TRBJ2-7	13	CASRPAGSYEQYF
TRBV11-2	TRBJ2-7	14	CASSWTGSAYEQYF
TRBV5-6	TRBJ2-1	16	CASSLGPHGSYNEQFF
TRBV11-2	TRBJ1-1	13	CASSLGVNTEAFF